Listed here are 10 T cell receptor beta chains from one sample, sequenced in a study of T cells in women clearing cervical HPV infection (dated by TCRdb to the late 2010s). To prepare the library, the immunoSEQ multiplex PCR assay was applied. Imported from immuneACCESS, the table was reduced by TCRdb to in-frame sequences with V and J called. These copies leave out some clones; in studies compared against another copy, an unresolved V gene accounts for under half, and the cause of the remainder is not known. This sample's records show 25,000 to 35,000 clones. The top ten hold roughly 15% of the sample. Sequencing used blood buffy coat. The origin of the receptors is a woman aged 18 to 69 with a cervical HPV16 infection that either progressed to CIN3+ or cleared (not recorded which).

With respect to this clone: With the read ending 3 residues before the CDR3 end, the germline J gene is used to fill in that end. The genes are TRBV5-8 and TRBJ2-7; tentatively, D is TRBD1 (6 bases). The CDR3 sequence is 14 residues long. CDR1 and CDR2 from the germline V gene are SGHTS and YDEGEE. V dropped 4 bases and J dropped 2 bases, with 13 bases sitting between them. CDR3 protein: CASSATGFAYEQYF. CDR3 bases read: TGTGCCAGCAGCGCCACAGGGTTCGCCTACGAG.

About this clone itself: The observed sequence ends 3 residues before the CDR3 terminus, with the missing tail filled in from the germline J gene. The rearrangement joins TRBV7-8 to TRBJ1-6; TRBD1 matches at 10 bases. The CDR3 has 16 amino acids. The germline gives CDR1 SGHVS, CDR2 FQNEAQ. The V gene end was trimmed by 5 bases and the J gene end by 6 bases; junction bases not matched to a gene: 7. CDR3 bases read: TGTGCCAGCAGCCCACCGAGGACAGGGGGTAATTCACCC. Translation gives CASSPPRTGGNSP. The complete CDR3 sequence is CASSPPRTGGNSPLHF.

Turning to this clone: The read ends 3 residues shy of where the CDR3 ends; the end is completed using the germline J gene. The chain links TRBV5-1 to TRBJ2-3; tentative D call: TRBD2 (5 bases). V shed 2 bases and J shed 1 base, with 11 bases lying between them. Germline-derived CDR1 and CDR2 are SGHRS and YFSETQ. CDR3 length equals 15 residues. The sequenced CDR3 bases are TGCGCCAGCAGCTTAGGCCTAGCTGGCACAGATACG. Translation gives CASSLGLAGTDT. The entire CDR3 sequence reads CASSLGLAGTDTQYF.

The CDR3 region is CASRVVADRDYTF. CDR3 DNA, as far as it was read: TGTGCCAGCAGGGTAGTCGCCGACAGGGAC. The J gene is TRBJ1-2, the V gene TRBV2, with 7 bases matching TRBD1. The observed sequence ends 3 residues before the CDR3 terminus, with the missing tail filled in from the germline J gene. This CDR3 comprises 13 residues. Per the germline V gene, CDR1 is SNHLY and CDR2 is FYNNEI.

Turning to this clone: The CDR3 end is not reached by the read, which stops 3 residues before it; the germline J gene fills it in. The chain carries TRBV4-2 and TRBJ2-7; 7 bases agree with TRBD2. This CDR3 is 15 amino acids long. V shed 8 bases and J 3 bases; nucleotides not matched to a gene: 13. CDR1 and CDR2 (germline): LGHNA, YNFKEQ. The CDR3 bases that were read are TGTGCCAGCCATCTGATCGAGGCTAGCGGCTACGAG. Protein sequence: CASHLIEASGYE. The whole CDR3 sequence is CASHLIEASGYEQYF.

This CDR3 is CASRTDRGMRPQHF. The sequenced part of the CDR3 DNA is TGTGCCAGCAGGACCGACAGGGGTATGAGGCCC. The rearrangement links TRBV2 to TRBJ1-5, with 8 nucleotides matching TRBD1. The read terminates 3 residues ahead of where the CDR3 ends, so the germline J gene completes it. After removal of 6 bases from V and 9 bases from J, the junction contained 10 bases not matched to a gene. Looked up from germline, CDR1 is SNHLY and CDR2 is FYNNEI. The CDR3 is made up of 14 amino acids.

Points on this clone: With the read ending 3 residues before the CDR3 end, the germline J gene is used to fill in that end. The chain is built from TRBV5-6 and TRBJ2-1, with a weak D call TRBD2 (5 bases). Germline V gene data show CDR1 as SGHDT and CDR2 as YYEEEE. Trimming took off 3 bases at V and 5 bases at J, with 9 bases between the two ends. CDR3 length equals 13 residues. The CDR3 loop reads CASSSWRDNEQFF. CDR3 DNA, as far as it was read: TGTGCCAGCAGCTCCTGGCGGGACAATGAG.

With respect to this clone: The CDR3 end falls 3 residues outside the read, so it is completed with the germline J gene. V is TRBV7-9 and J is TRBJ2-2, with D possibly being TRBD1 (5 bases). Germline V gene sequence: CDR1 SEHNR, CDR2 FQNEAQ (reference sequence). The CDR3 contains 15 residues. The part of the CDR3 DNA that was read is TGTGCCAGCAGCGCCGCCCAGGGTGGTAATTCACCG. Amino acids: CASSAAQGGNSP. The full CDR3 protein reads CASSAAQGGNSPLFF.

As for this clone: One end of the junction varies from germline; a read error may be responsible. Read data end 3 residues before the CDR3 end; the end is taken from the germline J gene. The identical CDR3 is also encoded by other nucleotide sequences in the sample. The chain has TRBV6-2 or TRBV6-3 and TRBJ1-3; D is uncertain. Germline CDR1 MNHEY, CDR2 SVGEGT. This CDR3 contains 14 residues. The part of the CDR3 DNA that was read is TGTGCCAGCAGTTACGAGGACTCTGGAAACACA. It translates to CASSYEDSGNT. The whole CDR3 protein is CASSYEDSGNTIYF.

About this clone: A read error may account for a junction end that differs from germline. The CDR3 goes on 3 residues after the read ends, and that part is filled in from the germline J gene. This rearrangement joins TRBV11-3 to TRBJ1-1, with a tentative D call TRBD1 (6 bases). This CDR3 comprises 13 residues. Looked up from germline, CDR1 is SGHNT and CDR2 is YENEEA. The CDR3 loop is CASSLGRDTEAFF. The part of the CDR3 DNA that was read is TGTGCCAGCAGCTTAGGCCGGGACACGGAA.